What follows are 17 T cell receptor beta chains derived from one specimen sequenced in a study of T-cell reconstitution after alpha-beta-depleted transplantation in children. The library targeted TCRbeta and was prepared with unique molecular identifiers. TCRdb recomputed calls from the PCR reads with MiXCR, one row per CDR3 protein. The sample lists hundreds of thousands of distinct CDR3 sequences; around 7.5% were seen once. The sample consisted of PBMCs, mostly from graft donor cells, taken 180 days after TCRalphabeta/CD19-depleted stem cell transplant. The receptors here all came from a male patient younger than 18 who had a stem cell transplant for acute lymphoblastic leukemia, so the T cells may come from the graft donor.

In its sample, this clonotype was seen a few times. The genes are TRBV7-2 and TRBJ2-7; D is perhaps TRBD1 or TRBD2 (5 bases each). The CDR3 length is 14 residues. Deletions cut 2 bases from V and 0 bases from J, with 8 bases between. From germline, CDR1 is SGHTA and CDR2 FQGNSA. The CDR3 DNA reads TGTGCCAGCAGCTTACAGGGACGCTCCTACGAGCAGTACTTC. Protein: CASSLQGRSYEQYF.

Many counts were recorded for this clonotype. CDR3 sequence: CASSWGQRQETQYF. In nucleotides, the CDR3 is TGCGCCAGCAGCTGGGGACAGCGCCAAGAGACCCAGTACTTC. The J gene is TRBJ2-5, the V gene TRBV5-1; TRBD1 aligns across 7 bases. This CDR3 has 14 residues. J was trimmed by 1 base and V by 3 bases; bases with no gene match: 3. Germline loops: CDR1 SGHRS, CDR2 YFSETQ.

The CDR3 coding sequence is TGTGCCAGCTCACCAGACACCAGCAATCAGCCCCAGCATTTT. Translated: CASSPDTSNQPQHF. The chain uses TRBV18 and TRBJ1-5; D is unclear. V was shortened by 2 bases and J by 1 base, with 6 bases between the two germline ends. The germline gives CDR1 KGHSH, CDR2 LQKENI. This CDR3 has 14 amino acids.

This clonotype was detected ten times or more. The chain uses TRBV2 and TRBJ2-1; D uncertain. This CDR3 has 16 residues. CDR1 is SNHLY, CDR2 FYNNEI, per germline. Trimming stripped 4 bases from V and 0 bases from J, with 13 bases between. DNA for the CDR3: TGTGCCAGCAGTGTTCGGCACCCCGACTCCTACAATGAGCAGTTCTTC. It encodes CASSVRHPDSYNEQFF.

On this clonotype itself: Since a much larger clone is just one base distant, this may be a read error. The gene calls are TRBV7-6 and TRBJ1-1, with D perhaps TRBD1 (6 bases). CDR1 and CDR2 (germline): SGHVS, FNYEAQ. V was pared by 2 bases and J by 2 bases, with 9 bases between. CDR3 length: 14 residues. The CDR3 region has the DNA TGTGCCAGCAGCTTACGACAGGTCAACACTGAAGCTTTCTTT. Its protein is CASSLRQVNTEAFF.

This clonotype was seen ten or more times. The chain recombines TRBV20-1 with TRBJ2-1; 9 bases map to TRBD1. Looked up from germline, CDR1 is DFQATT and CDR2 is SNEGSKA (reference sequence). V lost 6 bases to trimming and J lost 1 base; unmatched junction nucleotides: 4. This CDR3 region has 14 residues. CDR3 loop: CSATDRGSYNEQFF. CDR3 DNA: TGCAGTGCAACCGACAGGGGGTCCTACAATGAGCAGTTCTTC.

The V and J genes are TRBV13 and TRBJ2-1; D remains ambiguous. This CDR3 region has 13 residues. Germline-derived CDR1 and CDR2 are PRHDT and FYEKMQ (reference sequence). Between the trimmed V and J ends, which lost 4 bases and 8 bases, there was a span of 12 bases. This CDR3 reads CASSSLTLHEQFF. The DNA for the CDR3 is TGTGCCAGCAGCTCCCTGACTCTACATGAGCAGTTCTTC.

This clonotype was seen more than once but under ten times. The genes are TRBV7-8 and TRBJ1-5; 9 bases map to TRBD1. This CDR3 comprises 16 residues. The germline V gene has CDR1 SGHVS and CDR2 FQNEAQ. V trimming: 5 bases; J trimming: 2 bases; junction bases outside the gene matches: 7. CDR3 residues: CASSKLDRGGNQPQHF. In nucleotides, the CDR3 is TGTGCCAGCAGCAAACTGGACAGGGGAGGCAATCAGCCCCAGCATTTT. Full variable domain (missing parts from reference TRBV7-8 and TRBJ1-5): GAGVSQSPRYKVAKRGQDVALRCDPISGHVSLFWYQQALGQGPEFLTYFQNEAQLDKSGLPSDRFFAERPEGSVSTLKIQRTQQEDSAVYLCASSKLDRGGNQPQHFGDGTRLSIL.

Ten or more counts support this clonotype. The chain uses TRBV7-9 and TRBJ1-1; D call uncertain. Germline CDR1 reads SEHNR; CDR2 reads FQNEAQ (reference sequence). This CDR3 region has 11 residues. V lost 5 bases and J 7 bases, leaving 8 bases between the germline ends. The CDR3 DNA sequence: TGTGCCAGCAGCACGGCTTTTGAAGCTTTCTTT. Protein: CASSTAFEAFF.

This clonotype was detected many times. This chain uses TRBV6-2 or TRBV6-3 with TRBJ1-5; a weak D match, TRBD1 (6 bases). Trimming stripped 5 bases from V and 0 bases from J, with 11 bases between. CDR3 length: 15 amino acids. Germline V lookup: CDR1 MNHEY, CDR2 SVGEGT. The CDR3 nucleotides are TGTGCCAGCAGTCCCGACAGGTATAGCAATCAGCCCCAGCATTTT. This translates into CASSPDRYSNQPQHF.

This clonotype was counted ten times or more. The genes are TRBV7-9 and TRBJ2-7; possibly TRBD2 for D (5 bases). The CDR3 runs 14 residues. The V gene's germline CDR1 is SEHNR and CDR2 FQNEAQ (reference sequence). Between the trimmed V and J ends, which lost 0 bases and 3 bases, there was a span of 9 bases. CDR3 protein: CASSLAGRGYEQYF. The CDR3 DNA is TGTGCCAGCAGCTTAGCGGGCCGGGGCTACGAGCAGTACTTC.

This clonotype has ten or more counts. The genes are TRBV7-2 and TRBJ2-5, with TRBD2 matching over 12 bases. Germline CDR1 reads SGHTA; CDR2 reads FQGNSA. The CDR3 consists of 16 residues. With 4 bases clipped from V and 5 bases from J, the junction kept 8 bases outside the gene matches. CDR3 DNA: TGTGCCAGCAGCTCTCGAGGACTAGCGGGGCACGAGACCCAGTACTTC. It codes for CASSSRGLAGHETQYF. The variable domain in full, completed from reference TRBV7-2 and TRBJ2-5, reads GAGVSQSPSNKVTEKGKDVELRCDPISGHTALYWYRQSLGQGLEFLIYFQGNSAPDKSGLPSDRFSAERTGGSVSTLTIQRTQQEDSAVYLCASSSRGLAGHETQYFGPGTRLLVL.

Regarding this clonotype: A much larger clone lies one base from this, so it may be a read error. The chain links TRBV15 to TRBJ2-7; D ambiguous. With 2 bases removed from V and 8 bases from J, the gap between germline ends came to 13 bases. Germline CDR1 reads LNHNV; CDR2 reads YYDKDF (reference sequence). The CDR3 runs to 13 residues. CDR3 loop: CATSRRVPNQQYF. The CDR3 region has the DNA TGTGCCACCAGCAGAAGGGTGCCAAACCAGCAGTACTTC.

This clonotype was picked up many times. The chain carries TRBV6-5 and TRBJ2-1; D is ambiguous. The germline CDR1 and CDR2 sequences are MNHEY and SVGAGI. V was shortened by 4 bases and J by 0 bases, with 13 bases between the two germline ends. The CDR3 has 16 residues. CDR3 in amino acids: CASSSSWASSYNEQFF. The CDR3 nucleotides are TGTGCCAGCAGTTCCTCGTGGGCCAGCTCCTACAATGAGCAGTTCTTC.

There are many counts of this clonotype. The chain has TRBV7-6 and TRBJ2-7; TRBD2 aligns across 7 bases. V lost 5 bases to trimming and J lost 2 bases; unmatched junction nucleotides: 6. CDR1 is SGHVS and CDR2 is FNYEAQ in the germline V gene. The CDR3 is made up of 14 amino acids. The CDR3 spells CASSQTGLPYEQYF. The CDR3 nucleotides read TGTGCCAGCAGCCAAACGGGACTACCCTACGAGCAGTACTTC.

This clonotype was counted ten times or more. The chain couples TRBV12-3 or TRBV12-4 to TRBJ2-3; either TRBD1 or TRBD2 may fit D (5 bases each). This CDR3 spans 18 amino acids. Trimming took 5 bases from V and 1 from J, leaving 22 bases between them. CDR3 DNA sequence: TGTGCCAGCAGTCTCCCCCCTCGGAAGGGACGGGGCACAGATACGCAGTATTTT. Translated: CASSLPPRKGRGTDTQYF.

This clonotype was seen many times. This rearrangement joins TRBV10-3 to TRBJ2-7, with 7 bases identical to TRBD1. This CDR3 has 15 residues. V lost 6 bases and J lost 0; bases outside the gene matches: 8. Germline V gives CDR1 ENHRY, CDR2 SYGVKD. The DNA of the CDR3 is TGTGCCATCAGAGTGCTGACAGGGAGCTCCTACGAGCAGTACTTC. Its protein is CAIRVLTGSSYEQYF.